The entry below gives a single TCR beta chain sequence along with its context. The sample comes from a study of T cell changes during pregnancy in multiple sclerosis. Produced via immunoSEQ multiplex PCR; TCRdb's table is partial and in-frame only. The table has 88,000 or so clones, about 90% seen once. The clonotype originates from a female donor with multiple sclerosis, enrolled in a pregnancy study. The source material was peripheral blood, sampled before pregnancy.

CDR3 DNA: TGTGCCAGCTGGACAGGGAATGAGCCCCAGCATTTT. Protein: CASWTGNEPQHF. The chain carries TRBV28 and TRBJ1-5; the match to TRBD1 covers 8 bases. The CDR3 spans 12 residues. The trim removed 8 bases at V and 8 bases at J, leaving 5 bases unmatched. From germline, CDR1 is MDHEN and CDR2 SYDVKM.